The sequence of this T cell receptor beta chain was determined in a study of T cell responses to AZD1222 COVID-19 vaccine. Whole-study results and caveats: Nearly half of spike-specific TCRs reportedly target variant regions that are unmutated in the B.1.351 and B.1.1.7 variants. Dominant CD4 TCR responses targeted spike regions 160-218 and 743-854. Spike-specific TCR breadth and depth rose after two AZD1222 doses. Baseline seropositivity occurred in only a handful of AZD1222 recipients.

This table comes from immunoSEQ multiplex PCR, and its TCRdb copy is limited to in-frame clones, with some not included. The profile shows fewer than 150,000 clones, nearly 90% of them singletons. The CDR3 sequence is 15 residues long. The V end lost 2 bases, the J end lost 7 bases, and 15 bases lay between the germline ends. Germline CDR1 is SGHTA and CDR2 is FQGNSA. Comment on this clone: The antigen is undetermined.

The chain joins TRBV7-2 to TRBJ2-1; no definite D call. This specimen was peripheral blood, taken on day 0 of AZD1222 vaccination. The receptor was derived from an adult in good health. For the CDR3, the DNA is TGTGCCAGCAGCTTATATGGGGTTGGCCCGAATGAGCAGTTCTTC. Amino acids: CASSLYGVGPNEQFF.